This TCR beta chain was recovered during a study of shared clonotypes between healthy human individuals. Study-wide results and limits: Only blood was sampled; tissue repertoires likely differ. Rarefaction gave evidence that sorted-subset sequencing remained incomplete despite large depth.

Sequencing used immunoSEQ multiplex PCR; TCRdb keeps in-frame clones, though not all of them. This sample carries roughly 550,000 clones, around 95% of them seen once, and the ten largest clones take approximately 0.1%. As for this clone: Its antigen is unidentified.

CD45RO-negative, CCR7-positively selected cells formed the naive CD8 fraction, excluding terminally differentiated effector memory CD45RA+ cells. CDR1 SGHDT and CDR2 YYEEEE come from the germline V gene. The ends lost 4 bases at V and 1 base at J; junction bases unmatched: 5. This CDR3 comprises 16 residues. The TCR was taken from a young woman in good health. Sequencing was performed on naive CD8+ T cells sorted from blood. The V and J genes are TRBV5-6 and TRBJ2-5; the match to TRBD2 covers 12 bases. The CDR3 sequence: CASSIGLAGIQETQYF. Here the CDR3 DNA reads TGTGCCAGCAGCATCGGACTAGCGGGGATCCAAGAGACCCAGTACTTC.